Listed below are T cell receptor beta chains from one sample, sequenced in a study of shared clonotypes between healthy human individuals. Clones were sequenced by immunoSEQ multiplex PCR, and TCRdb holds only the in-frame ones, with some missing. The table records about 470,000 clones, 79% of them present only once. The sequenced sample consisted of PBMCs. The receptors derive from a woman aged 40-49 years in good health. Some clones in this sample may be carry-over from other donors' samples. Each CDR3 is given without its conserved first and last residue.

V: TRBV23-1; J: TRBJ2-3; CDR3: ASSQDPRPTGAESTDTQY
V: TRBV30; J: TRBJ1-2; CDR3: AWAPQAGRFGYT
V: TRBV10-3; J: TRBJ2-7; CDR3: AISGTGASSYEQY
V: TRBV11-2; J: TRBJ2-7; CDR3: ASSSIRSPGLGSYEQY
V: TRBV5-1; J: TRBJ1-3; CDR3: ASTSRDGNTIY
V: TRBV11-2; J: TRBJ2-1; CDR3: ASSSSGQWGNEQF
V: TRBV27; J: TRBJ2-7; CDR3: ASSIGTGLAYEQY
V: TRBV2; J: TRBJ2-7; CDR3: ASTFGMGLASYEQY
V: TRBV5-1; J: TRBJ1-5; CDR3: ASSLGQGADQPQH
V: TRBV5-4; J: TRBJ2-3; CDR3: ASSSQGADTQY
V: TRBV6-1; J: TRBJ1-4; CDR3: ASSSPLFGGKLF
V: TRBV2; J: TRBJ1-5; CDR3: ASSEDRASNQPQH
V: TRBV30; J: TRBJ2-5; CDR3: AWSPSGQETQY
V: TRBV2; J: TRBJ2-1; CDR3: ASRTSGSSNEQF